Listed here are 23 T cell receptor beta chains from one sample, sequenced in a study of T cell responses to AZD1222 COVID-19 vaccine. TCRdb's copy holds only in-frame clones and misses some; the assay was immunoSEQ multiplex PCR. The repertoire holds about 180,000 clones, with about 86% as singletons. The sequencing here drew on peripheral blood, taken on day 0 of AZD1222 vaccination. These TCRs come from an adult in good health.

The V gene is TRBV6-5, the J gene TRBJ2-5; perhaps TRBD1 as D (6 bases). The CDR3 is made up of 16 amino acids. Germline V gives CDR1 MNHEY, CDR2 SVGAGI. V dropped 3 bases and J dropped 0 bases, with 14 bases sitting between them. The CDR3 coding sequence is TGTGCCAGCAGTTATTTTGGACAGCCCTACCAAGAGACCCAGTACTTC. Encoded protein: CASSYFGQPYQETQYF.

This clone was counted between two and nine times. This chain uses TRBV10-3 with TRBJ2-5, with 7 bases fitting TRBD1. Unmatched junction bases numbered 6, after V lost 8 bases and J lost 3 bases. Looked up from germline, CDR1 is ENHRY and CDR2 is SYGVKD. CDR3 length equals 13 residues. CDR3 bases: TGTGCCATCGGACAGGTCGCTAAAGAGACCCAGTACTTC. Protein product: CAIGQVAKETQYF.

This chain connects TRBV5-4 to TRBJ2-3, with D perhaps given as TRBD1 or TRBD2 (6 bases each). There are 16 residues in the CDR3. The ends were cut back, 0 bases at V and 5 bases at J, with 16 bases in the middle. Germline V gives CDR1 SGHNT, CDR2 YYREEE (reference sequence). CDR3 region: CASSLVPGAGGDTQYF. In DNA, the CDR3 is TGTGCCAGCAGCTTGGTGCCGGGGGCCGGAGGAGATACGCAGTATTTT.

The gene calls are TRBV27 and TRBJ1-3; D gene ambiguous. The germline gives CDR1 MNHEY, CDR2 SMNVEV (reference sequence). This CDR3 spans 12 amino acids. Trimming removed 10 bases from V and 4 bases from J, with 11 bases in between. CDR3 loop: CATPPRGNTIYF. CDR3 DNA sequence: TGTGCCACCCCTCCCCGGGGAAACACCATATATTTT.

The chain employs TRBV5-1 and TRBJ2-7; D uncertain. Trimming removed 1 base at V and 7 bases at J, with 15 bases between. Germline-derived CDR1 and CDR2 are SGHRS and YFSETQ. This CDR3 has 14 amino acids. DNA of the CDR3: TGCGCCAGCAGCTTGAGCCAGCGCCTAGGAGAGCAGTACTTC. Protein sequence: CASSLSQRLGEQYF.

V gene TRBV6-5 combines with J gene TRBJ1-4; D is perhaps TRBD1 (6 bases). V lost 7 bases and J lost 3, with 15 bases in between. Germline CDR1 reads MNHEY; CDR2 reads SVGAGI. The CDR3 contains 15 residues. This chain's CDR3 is CASTGGRLANEKLFF. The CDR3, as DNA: TGTGCCAGCACCGGGGGCCGCTTAGCTAATGAAAAACTGTTTTTT.

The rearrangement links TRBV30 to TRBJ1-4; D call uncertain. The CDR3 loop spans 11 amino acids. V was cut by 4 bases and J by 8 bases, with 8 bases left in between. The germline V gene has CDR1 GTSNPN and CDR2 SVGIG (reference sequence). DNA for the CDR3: TGTGCCTGGAACCGGAGAGAAAAACTGTTTTTT. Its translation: CAWNRREKLFF.

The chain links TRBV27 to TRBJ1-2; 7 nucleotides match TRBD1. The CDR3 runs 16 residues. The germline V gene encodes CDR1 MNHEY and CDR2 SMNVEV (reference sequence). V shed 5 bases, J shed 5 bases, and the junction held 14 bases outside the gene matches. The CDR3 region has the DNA TGTGCCAGCAGTCCCCCAGGGGGGGGCAACATGTATGGCTACACCTTC. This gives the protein CASSPPGGGNMYGYTF.

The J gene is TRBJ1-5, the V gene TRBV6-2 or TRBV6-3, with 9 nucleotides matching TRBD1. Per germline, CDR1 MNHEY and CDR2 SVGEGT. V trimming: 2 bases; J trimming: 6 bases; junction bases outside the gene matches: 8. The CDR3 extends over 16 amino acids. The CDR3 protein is CASSYPTVTGGQPQHF. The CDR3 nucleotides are TGTGCCAGCAGTTACCCCACGGTGACAGGGGGTCAGCCCCAGCATTTT.

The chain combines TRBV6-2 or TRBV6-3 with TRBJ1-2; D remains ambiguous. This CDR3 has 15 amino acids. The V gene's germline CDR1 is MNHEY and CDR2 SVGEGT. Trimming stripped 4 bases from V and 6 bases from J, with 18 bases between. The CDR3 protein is CASSSILGPTNGYTF. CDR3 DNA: TGTGCCAGCAGTTCTATCCTCGGACCGACTAATGGCTACACCTTC.

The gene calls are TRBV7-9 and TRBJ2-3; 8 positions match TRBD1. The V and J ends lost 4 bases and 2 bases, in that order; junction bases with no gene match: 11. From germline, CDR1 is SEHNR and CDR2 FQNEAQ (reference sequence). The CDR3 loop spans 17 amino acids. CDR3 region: CASSSPLRTGPTDTQYF. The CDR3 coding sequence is TGTGCCAGCAGCTCCCCTTTGCGGACAGGGCCCACAGATACGCAGTATTTT.

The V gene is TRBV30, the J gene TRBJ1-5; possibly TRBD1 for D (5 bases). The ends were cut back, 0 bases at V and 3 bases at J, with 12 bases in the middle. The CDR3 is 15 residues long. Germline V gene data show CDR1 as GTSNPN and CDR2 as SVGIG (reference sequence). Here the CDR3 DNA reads TGTGCCTGGAGTGTAGGGCAGGGAGACAATCAGCCCCAGCATTTT. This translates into CAWSVGQGDNQPQHF. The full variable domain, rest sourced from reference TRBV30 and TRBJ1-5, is SQTIHQWPATLVQPVGSPLSLECTVEGTSNPNLYWYRQAAGRGLQLLFYSVGIGQISSEVPQNLSASRPQDRQFILSSKKLLLSDSGFYLCAWSVGQGDNQPQHFGDGTRLSIL.

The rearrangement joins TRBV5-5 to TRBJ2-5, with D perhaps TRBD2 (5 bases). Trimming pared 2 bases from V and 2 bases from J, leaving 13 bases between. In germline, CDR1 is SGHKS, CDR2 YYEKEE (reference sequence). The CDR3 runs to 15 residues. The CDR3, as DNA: TGTGCCAGCAGCTTCGGGTCCGGGGAACAAGAGACCCAGTACTTC. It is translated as CASSFGSGEQETQYF.

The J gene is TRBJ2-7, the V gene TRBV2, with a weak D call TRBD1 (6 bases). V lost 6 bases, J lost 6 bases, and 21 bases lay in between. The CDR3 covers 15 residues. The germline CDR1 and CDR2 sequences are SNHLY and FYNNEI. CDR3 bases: TGTGCCAGCAGAATCGGGGCAGGGGAAATAGGCGAGCAGTACTTC. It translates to CASRIGAGEIGEQYF.

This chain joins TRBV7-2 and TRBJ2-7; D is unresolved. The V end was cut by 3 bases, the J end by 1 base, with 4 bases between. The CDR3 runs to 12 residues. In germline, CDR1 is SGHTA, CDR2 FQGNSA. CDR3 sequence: CASSFLSYEQYF. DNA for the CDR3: TGTGCCAGCAGCTTCTTGTCCTACGAGCAGTACTTC.

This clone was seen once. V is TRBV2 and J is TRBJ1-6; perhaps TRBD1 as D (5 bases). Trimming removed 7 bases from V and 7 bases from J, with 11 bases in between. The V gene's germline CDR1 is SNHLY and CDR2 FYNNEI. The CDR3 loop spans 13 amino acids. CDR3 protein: CASTLNRNSPLHF. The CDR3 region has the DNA TGTGCCAGCACGCTGAACAGGAATTCACCCCTCCACTTT.

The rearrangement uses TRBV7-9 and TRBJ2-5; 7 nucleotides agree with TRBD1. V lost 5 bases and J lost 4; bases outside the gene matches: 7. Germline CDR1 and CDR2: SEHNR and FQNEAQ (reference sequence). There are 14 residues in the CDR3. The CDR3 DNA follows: TGTGCCAGCAGCCCGCGACAGGGACGAGAGACCCAGTACTTC. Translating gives CASSPRQGRETQYF.

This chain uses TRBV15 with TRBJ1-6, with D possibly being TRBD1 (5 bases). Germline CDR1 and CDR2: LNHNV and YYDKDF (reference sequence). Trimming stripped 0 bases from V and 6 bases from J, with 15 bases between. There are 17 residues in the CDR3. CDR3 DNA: TGTGCCACCAGCAGAGATCGAGACAGCGGGTTTAATTCACCCCTCCACTTT. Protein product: CATSRDRDSGFNSPLHF.

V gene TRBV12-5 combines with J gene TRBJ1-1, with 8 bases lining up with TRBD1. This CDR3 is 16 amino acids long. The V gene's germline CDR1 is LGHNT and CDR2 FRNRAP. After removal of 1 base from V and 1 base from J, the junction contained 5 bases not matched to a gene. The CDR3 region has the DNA TGTGCTAGTGGTTTGGCCCTGACAGGGGCGAACACTGAAGCTTTCTTT. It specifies CASGLALTGANTEAFF.

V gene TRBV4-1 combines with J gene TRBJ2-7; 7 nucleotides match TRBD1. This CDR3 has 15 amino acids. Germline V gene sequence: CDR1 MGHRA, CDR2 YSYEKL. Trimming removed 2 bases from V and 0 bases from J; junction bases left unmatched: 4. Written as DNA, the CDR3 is TGCGCCAGCAGCCAACCGGGACAGAGCTCCTACGAGCAGTACTTC. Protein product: CASSQPGQSSYEQYF.

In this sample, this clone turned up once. Here the CDR3 reads CASSLGPTKNEQYF. The CDR3 bases are TGTGCCAGCAGCTTAGGCCCGACGAAAAACGAGCAGTACTTC. V is TRBV7-6 and J is TRBJ2-7; D call uncertain. The length of the CDR3 is 14 residues. Deletions cut 1 base from V and 5 bases from J, with 12 bases between. The germline V gene has CDR1 SGHVS and CDR2 FNYEAQ.

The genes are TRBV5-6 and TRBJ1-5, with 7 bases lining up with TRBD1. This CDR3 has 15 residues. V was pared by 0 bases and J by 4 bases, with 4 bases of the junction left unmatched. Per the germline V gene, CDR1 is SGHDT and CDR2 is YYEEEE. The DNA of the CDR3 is TGTGCCAGCAGCTTGGCCGACAGGGAAAATCAGCCCCAGCATTTT. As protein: CASSLADRENQPQHF. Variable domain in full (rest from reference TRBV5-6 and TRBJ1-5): DAGVTQSPTHLIKTRGQQVTLRCSPKSGHDTVSWYQQALGQGPQFIFQYYEEEERQRGNFPDRFSGHQFPNYSSELNVNALLLGDSALYLCASSLADRENQPQHFGDGTRLSIL.

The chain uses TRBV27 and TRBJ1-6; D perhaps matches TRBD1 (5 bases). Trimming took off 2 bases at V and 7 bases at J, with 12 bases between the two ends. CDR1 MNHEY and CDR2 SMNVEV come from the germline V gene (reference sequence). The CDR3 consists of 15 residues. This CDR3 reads CASSLLGGMNSPLHF. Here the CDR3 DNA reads TGTGCCAGCAGTTTACTTGGGGGTATGAATTCACCCCTCCACTTT.